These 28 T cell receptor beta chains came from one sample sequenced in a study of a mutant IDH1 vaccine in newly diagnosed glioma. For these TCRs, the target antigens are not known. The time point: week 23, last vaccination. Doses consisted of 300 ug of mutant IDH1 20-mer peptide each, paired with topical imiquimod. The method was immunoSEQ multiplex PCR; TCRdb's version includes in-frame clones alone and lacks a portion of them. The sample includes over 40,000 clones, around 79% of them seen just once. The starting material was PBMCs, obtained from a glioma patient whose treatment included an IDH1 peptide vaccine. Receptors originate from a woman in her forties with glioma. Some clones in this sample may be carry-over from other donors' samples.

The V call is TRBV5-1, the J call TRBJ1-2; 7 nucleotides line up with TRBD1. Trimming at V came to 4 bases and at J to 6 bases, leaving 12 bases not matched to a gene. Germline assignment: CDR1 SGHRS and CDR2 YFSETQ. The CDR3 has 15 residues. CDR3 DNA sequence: TGCGCCAGCAGCCGCCGACAGGGCCCTATTCATGGCTACACCTTC. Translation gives CASSRRQGPIHGYTF.

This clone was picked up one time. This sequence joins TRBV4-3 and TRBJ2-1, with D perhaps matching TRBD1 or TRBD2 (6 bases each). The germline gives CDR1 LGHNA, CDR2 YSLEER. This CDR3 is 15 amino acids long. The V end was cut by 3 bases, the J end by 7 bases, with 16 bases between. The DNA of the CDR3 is TGCGCCAGCAGCCAGTCGGGGGCAGGGGTTAATGAGCAGTTCTTC. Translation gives CASSQSGAGVNEQFF.

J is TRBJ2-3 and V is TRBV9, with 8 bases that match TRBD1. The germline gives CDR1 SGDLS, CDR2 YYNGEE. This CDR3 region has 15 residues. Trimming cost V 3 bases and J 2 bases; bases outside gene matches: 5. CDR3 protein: CASSGLTGATDTQYF. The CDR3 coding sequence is TGTGCCAGCAGCGGACTGACAGGGGCCACAGATACGCAGTATTTT.

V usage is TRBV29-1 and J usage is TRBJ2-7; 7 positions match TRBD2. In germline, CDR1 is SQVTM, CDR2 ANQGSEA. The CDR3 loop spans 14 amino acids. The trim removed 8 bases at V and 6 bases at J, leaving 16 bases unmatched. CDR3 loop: CSTRETSPGGEQYF. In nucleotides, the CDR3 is TGCAGCACCAGGGAGACTAGCCCTGGGGGCGAGCAGTACTTC.

CDR3 sequence (DNA): TGTGCCAGTAGTATGACAGGGGGCGTGAACACTGAAGCTTTCTTT. Translation: CASSMTGGVNTEAFF. The genes are TRBV19 and TRBJ1-1, with 10 nucleotides matching TRBD1. CDR3 size: 15 residues. Germline CDR1 reads LNHDA; CDR2 reads SQIVND (reference sequence). V gave up 3 bases and J gave up 0 bases; unmatched junction bases: 1. Based on the CDR3 plus reference TRBV19 and TRBJ1-1, the full variable domain is DGGITQSPKYLFRKEGQNVTLSCEQNLNHDAMYWYRQDPGQGLRLIYYSQIVNDFQKGDIAEGYSVSREKKESFPLTVTSAQKNPTAFYLCASSMTGGVNTEAFFGQGTRLTVV.

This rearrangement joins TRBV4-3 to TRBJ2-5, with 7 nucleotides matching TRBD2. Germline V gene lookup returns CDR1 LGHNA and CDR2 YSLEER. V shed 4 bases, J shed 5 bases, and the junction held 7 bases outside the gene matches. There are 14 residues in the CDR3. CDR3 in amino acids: CASSPLLASETQYF. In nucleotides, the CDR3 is TGCGCCAGCAGCCCATTACTAGCGTCCGAGACCCAGTACTTC.

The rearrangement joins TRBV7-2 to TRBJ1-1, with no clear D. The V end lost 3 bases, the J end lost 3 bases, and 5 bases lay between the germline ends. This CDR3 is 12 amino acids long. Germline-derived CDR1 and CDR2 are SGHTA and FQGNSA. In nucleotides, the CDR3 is TGTGCCAGCAGCTTTGGCCACACTGAAGCTTTCTTT. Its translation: CASSFGHTEAFF.

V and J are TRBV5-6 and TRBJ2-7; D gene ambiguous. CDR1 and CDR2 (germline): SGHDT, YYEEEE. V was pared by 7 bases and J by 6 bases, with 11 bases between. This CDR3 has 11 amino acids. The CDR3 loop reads CASGLKGEQYF. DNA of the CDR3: TGTGCCAGCGGCCTCAAGGGCGAGCAGTACTTC.

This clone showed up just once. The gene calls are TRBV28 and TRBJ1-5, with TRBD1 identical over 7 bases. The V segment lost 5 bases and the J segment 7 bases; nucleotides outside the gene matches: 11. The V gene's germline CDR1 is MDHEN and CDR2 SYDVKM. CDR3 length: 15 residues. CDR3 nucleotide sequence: TGTGCCAGCAGTCCCATCACAGGGGATGCACAGCCCCAGCATTTT. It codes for CASSPITGDAQPQHF.

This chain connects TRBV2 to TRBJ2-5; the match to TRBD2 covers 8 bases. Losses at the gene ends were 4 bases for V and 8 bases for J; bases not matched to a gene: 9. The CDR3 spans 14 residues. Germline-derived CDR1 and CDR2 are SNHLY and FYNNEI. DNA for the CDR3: TGTGCCAGCAGTGTAGCGGGATCGACTCTCACCCAGTACTTC. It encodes CASSVAGSTLTQYF.

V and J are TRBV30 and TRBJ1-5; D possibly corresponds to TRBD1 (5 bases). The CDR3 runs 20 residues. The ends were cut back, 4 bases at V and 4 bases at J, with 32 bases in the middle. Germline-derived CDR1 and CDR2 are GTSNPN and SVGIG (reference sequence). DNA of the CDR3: TGTGCCTGGATTCCGGCGTCGCGTACCATCGGGGCAGGGTCTAATCAGCCCCAGCATTTT. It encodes CAWIPASRTIGAGSNQPQHF.

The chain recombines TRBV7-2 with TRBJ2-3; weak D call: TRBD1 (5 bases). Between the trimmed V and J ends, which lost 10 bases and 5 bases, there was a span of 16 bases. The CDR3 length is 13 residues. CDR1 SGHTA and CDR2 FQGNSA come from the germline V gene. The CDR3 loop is CAISSHQGDTQYF. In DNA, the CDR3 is TGTGCCATCTCATCTCACCAGGGAGATACGCAGTATTTT.

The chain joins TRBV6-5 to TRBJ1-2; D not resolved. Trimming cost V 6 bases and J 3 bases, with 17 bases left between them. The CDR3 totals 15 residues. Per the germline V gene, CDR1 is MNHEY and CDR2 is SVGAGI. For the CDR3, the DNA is TGTGCCAGCAGGGCTGACGTTGGACGGCACTATGGCTACACCTTC. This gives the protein CASRADVGRHYGYTF.

In nucleotides, the CDR3 is TGTGCCAGCAGCTTAGAAAGGCGCGAGCAGTACTTC. It translates to CASSLERREQYF. The gene calls are TRBV7-2 and TRBJ2-7; D uncertain. There are 12 residues in the CDR3. CDR1 is SGHTA and CDR2 is FQGNSA in the germline V gene. Trimming cost V 1 base and J 6 bases, with 7 bases left between them.

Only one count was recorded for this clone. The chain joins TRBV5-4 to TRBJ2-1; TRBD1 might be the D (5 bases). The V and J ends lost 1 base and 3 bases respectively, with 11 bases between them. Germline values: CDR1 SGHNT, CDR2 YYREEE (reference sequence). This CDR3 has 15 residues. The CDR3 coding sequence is TGTGCCAGCAGCTTGACTCAGGGATTCTACAATGAGCAGTTCTTC. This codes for CASSLTQGFYNEQFF.

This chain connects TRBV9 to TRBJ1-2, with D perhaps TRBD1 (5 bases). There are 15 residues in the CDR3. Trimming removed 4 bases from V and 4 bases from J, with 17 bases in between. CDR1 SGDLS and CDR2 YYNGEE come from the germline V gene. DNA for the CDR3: TGTGCCAGCAGCCCCGTCGGGGGTTATTCCTATGGCTACACCTTC. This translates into CASSPVGGYSYGYTF.

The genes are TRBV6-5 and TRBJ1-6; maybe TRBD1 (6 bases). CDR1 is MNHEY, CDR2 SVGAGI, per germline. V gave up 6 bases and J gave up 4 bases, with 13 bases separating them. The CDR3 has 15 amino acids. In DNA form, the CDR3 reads TGTGCCAGCAGGTTGGACAGACGGTATAATTCACCCCTCCACTTT. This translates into CASRLDRRYNSPLHF.

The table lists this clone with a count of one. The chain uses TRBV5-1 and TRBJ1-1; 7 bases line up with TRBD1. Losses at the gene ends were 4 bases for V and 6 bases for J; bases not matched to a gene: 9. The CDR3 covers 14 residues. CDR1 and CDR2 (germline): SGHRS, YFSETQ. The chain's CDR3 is CASSPGTAEPEAFF. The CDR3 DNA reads TGCGCCAGCAGCCCCGGGACAGCGGAACCTGAAGCTTTCTTT.

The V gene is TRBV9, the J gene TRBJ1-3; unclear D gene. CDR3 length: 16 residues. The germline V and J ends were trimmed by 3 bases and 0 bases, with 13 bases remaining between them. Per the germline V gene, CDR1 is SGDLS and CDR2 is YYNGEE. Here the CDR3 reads CASSAPGSHSGNTIYF. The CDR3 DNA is TGTGCCAGCAGCGCCCCCGGGTCACACTCTGGAAACACCATATATTTT.

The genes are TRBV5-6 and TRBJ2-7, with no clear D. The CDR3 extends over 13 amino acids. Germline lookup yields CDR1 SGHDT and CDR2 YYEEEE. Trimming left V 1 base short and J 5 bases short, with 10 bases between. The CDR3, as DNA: TGTGCCAGCAGCTTGCGGCAGGTCCACGAGCAGTACTTC. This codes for CASSLRQVHEQYF.

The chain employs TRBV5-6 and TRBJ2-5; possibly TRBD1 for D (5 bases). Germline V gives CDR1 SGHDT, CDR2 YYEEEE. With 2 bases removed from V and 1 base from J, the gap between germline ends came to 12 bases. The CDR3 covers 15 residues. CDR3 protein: CASSFPTGVQETQYF. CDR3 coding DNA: TGTGCCAGCAGCTTTCCTACAGGCGTCCAAGAGACCCAGTACTTC.

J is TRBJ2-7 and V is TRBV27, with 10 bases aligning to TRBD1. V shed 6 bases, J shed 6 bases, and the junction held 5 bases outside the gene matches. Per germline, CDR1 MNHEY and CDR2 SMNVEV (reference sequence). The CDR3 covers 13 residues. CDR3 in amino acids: CASSKTGGGEQYF. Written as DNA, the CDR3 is TGTGCCAGCAGCAAGACAGGGGGCGGCGAGCAGTACTTC.

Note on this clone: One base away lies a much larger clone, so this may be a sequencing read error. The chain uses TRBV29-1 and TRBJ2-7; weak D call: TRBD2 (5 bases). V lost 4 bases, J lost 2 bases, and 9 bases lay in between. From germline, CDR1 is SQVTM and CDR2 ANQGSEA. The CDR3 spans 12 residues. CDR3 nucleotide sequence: TGCAGCGTTGGAGAGGGCCCCTACGAGCAGTACTTC. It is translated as CSVGEGPYEQYF.

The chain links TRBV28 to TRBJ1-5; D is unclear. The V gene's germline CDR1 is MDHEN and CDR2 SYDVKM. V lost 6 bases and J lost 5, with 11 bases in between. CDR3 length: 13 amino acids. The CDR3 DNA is TGTGCCAGCAGATTCTTCGGGGATCAGCCCCAGCATTTT. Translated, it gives CASRFFGDQPQHF.

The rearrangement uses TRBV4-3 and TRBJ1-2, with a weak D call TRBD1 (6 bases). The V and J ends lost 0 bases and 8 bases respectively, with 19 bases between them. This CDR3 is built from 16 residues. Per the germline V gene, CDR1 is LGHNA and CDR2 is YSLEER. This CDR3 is CASSQDHSWTVEGYTF. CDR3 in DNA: TGCGCCAGCAGCCAAGATCATAGTTGGACAGTGGAGGGCTACACCTTC.

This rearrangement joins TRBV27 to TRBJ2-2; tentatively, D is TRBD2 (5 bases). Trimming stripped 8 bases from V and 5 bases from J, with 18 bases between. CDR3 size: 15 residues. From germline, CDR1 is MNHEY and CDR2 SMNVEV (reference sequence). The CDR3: CASANSGERTGELFF. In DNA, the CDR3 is TGTGCCAGCGCGAACAGTGGGGAGAGGACCGGGGAGCTGTTTTTT.

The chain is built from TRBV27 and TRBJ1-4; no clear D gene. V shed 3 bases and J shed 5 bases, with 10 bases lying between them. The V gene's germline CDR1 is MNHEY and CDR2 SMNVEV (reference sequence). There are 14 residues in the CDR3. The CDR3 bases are TGTGCCAGCAGTTTTGAACTGGGAAATGAAAAACTGTTTTTT. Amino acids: CASSFELGNEKLFF.

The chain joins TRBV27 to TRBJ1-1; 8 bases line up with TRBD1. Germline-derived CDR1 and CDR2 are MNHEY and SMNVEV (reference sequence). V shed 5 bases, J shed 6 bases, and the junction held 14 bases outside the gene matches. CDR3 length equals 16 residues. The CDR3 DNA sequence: TGTGCCAGCAGTCCTATACATTCGACAGGGGTCTCTGAAGCTTTCTTT. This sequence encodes CASSPIHSTGVSEAFF.